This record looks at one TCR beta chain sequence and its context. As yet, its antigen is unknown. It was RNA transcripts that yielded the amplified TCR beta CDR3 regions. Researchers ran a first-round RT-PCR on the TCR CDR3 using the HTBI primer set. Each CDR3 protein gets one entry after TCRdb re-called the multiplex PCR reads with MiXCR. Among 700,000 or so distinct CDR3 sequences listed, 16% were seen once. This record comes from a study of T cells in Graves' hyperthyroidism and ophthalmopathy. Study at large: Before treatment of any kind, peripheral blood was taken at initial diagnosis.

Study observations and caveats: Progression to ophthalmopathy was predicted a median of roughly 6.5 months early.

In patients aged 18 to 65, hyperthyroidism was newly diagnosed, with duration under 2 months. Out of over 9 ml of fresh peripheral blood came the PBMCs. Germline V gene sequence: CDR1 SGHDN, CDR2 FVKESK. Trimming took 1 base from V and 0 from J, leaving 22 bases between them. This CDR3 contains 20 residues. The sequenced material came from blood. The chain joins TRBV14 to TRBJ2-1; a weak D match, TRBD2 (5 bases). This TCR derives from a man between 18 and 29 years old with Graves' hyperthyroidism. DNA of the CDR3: TGTGCCAGCAGCCAAGGGCGGATTGGGTCAGAGGGAAGCTCCTACAATGAGCAGTTCTTC. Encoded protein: CASSQGRIGSEGSSYNEQFF.